Below are 17 T cell receptor beta chains sequenced from a single sample in a study of blood T cell repertoires in COVID-19. The method was immunoSEQ multiplex PCR; TCRdb's version includes in-frame clones alone and lacks a portion of them. The repertoire consists of about 330,000 clones, with roughly 87% occurring once and the leading ten covering roughly a tenth. Sequences were obtained from peripheral blood. The origin of the receptors is a man aged 25 to 40 with COVID-19, enrolled during active disease.

The count of this clone is one. The chain carries TRBV9 and TRBJ2-3; 9 bases line up with TRBD2. From germline, CDR1 is SGDLS and CDR2 YYNGEE. There are 16 residues in the CDR3. The V gene end was trimmed by 4 bases and the J gene end by 4 bases; junction bases not matched to a gene: 10. The CDR3 region has the DNA TGTGCCAGCAGCCCAAGGGCTAGCGGGGAGGCAGATACGCAGTATTTT. Residues: CASSPRASGEADTQYF.

This chain links TRBV5-4 with TRBJ2-3; D is undetermined. Looked up from germline, CDR1 is SGHNT and CDR2 is YYREEE (reference sequence). The CDR3 loop spans 14 amino acids. The germline V and J ends were trimmed by 1 base and 2 bases, with 8 bases remaining between them. CDR3 sequence reads: CASSLSQVTDTQYF. DNA of the CDR3: TGTGCCAGCAGCTTGAGTCAGGTCACAGATACGCAGTATTTT.

The CDR3 loop reads CASSFLPRGAGEKLFF. CDR3 bases: TGTGCCAGTAGCTTTCTCCCCCGGGGGGCCGGTGAAAAACTGTTTTTT. The chain is built from TRBV19 and TRBJ1-4, with D perhaps matching TRBD1 (6 bases). The CDR3 contains 16 residues. V dropped 6 bases and J dropped 7 bases, with 21 bases sitting between them. Germline V CDR1 and CDR2: LNHDA, SQIVND (reference sequence).

The chain is built from TRBV3-1 (or the pseudogene TRBV3-2) and TRBJ1-2; 12 nucleotides line up with TRBD1. V lost 7 bases, J lost 7 bases, and 4 bases stayed unmatched. This CDR3 comprises 13 residues. Germline CDR1 LGHDT, CDR2 YNNKEL (reference sequence). The CDR3 nucleotides are TGTGCCAGCACCGGGACAGGGGGCGGTGGCTACACCTTC. It codes for CASTGTGGGGYTF.

The chain joins TRBV12-5 to TRBJ1-2; 7 bases match TRBD1. This CDR3 region has 16 residues. Per the germline V gene, CDR1 is LGHNT and CDR2 is FRNRAP. The junction had 15 bases not matched to a gene; V was cut back by 7 bases and J by 4 bases. The CDR3 is CASALLSGQLAYGYTF. In DNA form, the CDR3 reads TGTGCTAGTGCCCTGCTTTCGGGACAGCTGGCCTATGGCTACACCTTC.

This chain connects TRBV6-5 to TRBJ1-2; 10 nucleotides line up with TRBD1. Unmatched junction bases numbered 3, after V lost 6 bases and J lost 8 bases. CDR1 and CDR2 from the germline V gene are MNHEY and SVGAGI. The CDR3 extends over 12 amino acids. CDR3 residues: CASRRTGGGYTF. CDR3 bases: TGTGCCAGCAGGCGGACAGGGGGAGGCTACACCTTC.

The chain has TRBV6-5 and TRBJ1-1; TRBD1 might be the D (5 bases). CDR3 length: 13 amino acids. CDR1 and CDR2 (germline): MNHEY, SVGAGI. V lost 4 bases and J lost 7, with 13 bases in between. CDR3 residues: CASSWRGAGEAFF. DNA of the CDR3: TGTGCCAGCAGTTGGAGGGGCGCCGGTGAAGCTTTCTTT.

This chain joins TRBV7-3 and TRBJ2-2; unclear D gene. Between the trimmed V and J ends, which lost 6 bases and 0 bases, there was a span of 5 bases. Germline assignment: CDR1 SGHTA and CDR2 FQGTGA. The CDR3 is 13 amino acids. The CDR3 DNA reads TGTGCCAGCAGGGCCGCGAACACCGGGGAGCTGTTTTTT. This translates into CASRAANTGELFF.

As regards this clone: This specimen includes other DNA sequences encoding the same CDR3. The CDR3 sequence is CASSPRGDSNQPQHF. CDR3 DNA sequence: TGTGCCAGCTCCCCCAGGGGGGATAGCAATCAGCCCCAGCATTTT. V is TRBV18 and J is TRBJ1-5, with 7 nucleotides matching TRBD1. The CDR3 loop spans 15 amino acids. Germline CDR1 and CDR2: KGHSH and LQKENI. V trimming: 6 bases; J trimming: 0 bases; junction bases outside the gene matches: 5.

Only one count was recorded for this clone. CDR3 DNA sequence: TGTGCCAGCTCACCACGGGAAACAGGGGCCGGGGACACTGAAGCTTTCTTT. This gives the protein CASSPRETGAGDTEAFF. This sequence joins TRBV18 and TRBJ1-1; 7 nucleotides agree with TRBD1. The CDR3 is made up of 17 amino acids. The ends lost 1 base at V and 3 bases at J; junction bases unmatched: 11. Germline lookup yields CDR1 KGHSH and CDR2 LQKENI.

In DNA, the CDR3 is TGCGCCAGCAGCCGGGACAGTAGCTCTGGGGCCAACGTCCTGACTTTC. Translation gives CASSRDSSSGANVLTF. V usage is TRBV5-1 and J usage is TRBJ2-6; 7 bases are a match to TRBD1. CDR1 is SGHRS and CDR2 is YFSETQ in the germline V gene. V gave up 4 bases and J gave up 0 bases; unmatched junction bases: 4. The CDR3 runs to 16 residues. The full variable domain, rest sourced from reference TRBV5-1 and TRBJ2-6, is KAGVTQTPRYLIKTRGQQVTLSCSPISGHRSVSWYQQTPGQGLQFLFEYFSETQRNKGNFPGRFSGRQFSNSRSEMNVSTLELGDSALYLCASSRDSSSGANVLTFGAGSRLTVL.

The chain uses TRBV28 and TRBJ2-2, with D tentatively TRBD2 (7 bases). Trimming shortened V by 5 bases and J by 7 bases, and 20 bases separated the two germline ends. The CDR3 covers 16 residues. Germline V lookup: CDR1 MDHEN, CDR2 SYDVKM. CDR3 loop: CASSIGGGAGIGELFF. The CDR3 region has the DNA TGTGCCAGCAGTATAGGCGGGGGCGCTGGGATCGGGGAGCTGTTTTTT.

This clone appeared a single time. The chain carries TRBV15 and TRBJ2-5, with D uncertain. Germline CDR1 reads LNHNV; CDR2 reads YYDKDF (reference sequence). The CDR3 sequence is 12 residues long. Trimming took 3 bases from V and 2 from J, leaving 4 bases between them. CDR3 protein: CATSRRQETQYF. In DNA, the CDR3 is TGTGCCACCAGCAGGCGGCAAGAGACCCAGTACTTC.

V and J are TRBV9 and TRBJ2-2; D is perhaps TRBD1 (6 bases). Trimming removed 3 bases at V and 6 bases at J, with 21 bases between. Germline lookup yields CDR1 SGDLS and CDR2 YYNGEE. CDR3 length: 17 amino acids. The CDR3 protein is CASSGNPTGRVAGELFF. The CDR3 DNA reads as TGTGCCAGCAGCGGGAACCCCACAGGGAGAGTAGCCGGGGAGCTGTTTTTT.

The genes are TRBV4-3 and TRBJ2-2; D might be TRBD2 (5 bases). Trimming left V 3 bases short and J 5 bases short, with 10 bases between. CDR1 LGHNA and CDR2 YSLEER come from the germline V gene. The CDR3 runs to 14 residues. Written as DNA, the CDR3 is TGCGCCAGCAGCCAGCAGGAGCGGACCGGGGAGCTGTTTTTT. Protein sequence: CASSQQERTGELFF.

The chain employs TRBV21-1 and TRBJ2-1; TRBD2 is the table's D call and was not checked against the DNA. TRBV21-1 is a pseudogene. The CDR3 is 16 residues long. CDR3 in amino acids: CASNKAAGAGDNEQFF. CDR3 DNA sequence: TGTGCCAGCAACAAGGCTGCGGGAGCGGGCGATAATGAGCAGTTCTTC.

The chain has TRBV5-5 and TRBJ1-1; 9 bases line up with TRBD1. This CDR3 contains 13 residues. The germline gives CDR1 SGHKS, CDR2 YYEKEE (reference sequence). The V gene end was trimmed by 3 bases and the J gene end by 6 bases; junction bases not matched to a gene: 3. CDR3 protein: CASSYGTGPEAFF. As DNA, the CDR3 is TGTGCCAGCAGCTACGGGACAGGGCCTGAAGCTTTCTTT.